The rows below give T cell receptor beta chains drawn from one sample of a study of early T cells in non-severe SARS-CoV-2 infection. TCRdb used MiXCR to reprocess the 5' RACE reads, holding one entry per CDR3 protein. The sample yields tens of thousands of distinct CDR3 sequences, 4.9% seen once. Material: whole blood. The receptors were gathered from an adult who was a healthcare worker with PCR-confirmed SARS-CoV-2 infection or an uninfected control (not recorded which). CDR3s include the opening cysteine and the closing phenylalanine or tryptophan. Each record gives: clone size, J gene, CDR3 length, D gene, V gene, CDR3 DNA, CDR3 protein. D genes are given only for firm matches. Not every row has a clone size; where given, it reads once, few, many or a size class.

>many|TRBJ2-6|18|TRBD1|TRBV5-6
TGTGCCAGCAGCCCCTGGACAGGAAGGGCCTCTGGGGCCAACGTCCTGACTTTC
CASSPWTGRASGANVLTF
>many|TRBJ2-1|14|-|TRBV6-5
TGTGCCAGCAGGGGGCTAGTATCCTACAATGAGCAGTTCTTC
CASRGLVSYNEQFF
>many|TRBJ2-1|16|TRBD2|TRBV11-2
TGTGCCAGCAGCACCGAAGGACTAGCGGGTTACAATGAGCAGTTCTTC
CASSTEGLAGYNEQFF
>-|TRBJ2-7|13|TRBD1|TRBV6-6
TGTGCCAGCAGCCTTACTGGACAGGGGAATCTGTACTTC
CASSLTGQGNLYF
>-|TRBJ2-7|15|-|TRBV7-9
TGTGCCAGCAGCTTAGACTCCAGGGGTTCCTACGAGCAGTACTTC
CASSLDSRGSYEQYF
>few|TRBJ2-7|13|-|TRBV5-1
TGCGCCAGCAGCTTGAGCGCGAACTACGAGCAGTACTTC
CASSLSANYEQYF
>few|TRBJ2-4|17|TRBD2|TRBV19
TGTGCCAGTAGTACCCACTCGATAGCGGGAGTCAAAAACATTCAGTACTTC
CASSTHSIAGVKNIQYF
>few|TRBJ1-2|15|-|TRBV11-2
TGTGCCAGCAGCTCCCCCCGATGGGCAGGGAATGGCTACACCTTC
CASSSPRWAGNGYTF
>many|TRBJ1-6|12|TRBD1|TRBV3-1
TGTGCCAGCAGGACAGGGAATTCACCCCTCCACTTT
CASRTGNSPLHF
>few|TRBJ2-7|14|-|TRBV7-3
TGTGCCAGCAGCCCGACCCCCGGGGACCACGAGCAGTACTTC
CASSPTPGDHEQYF
>few|TRBJ2-3|16|-|TRBV7-2
TGTGCCAGCAGCTTAGGAGTAGCAGAAAGCACAGATACGCAGTATTTT
CASSLGVAESTDTQYF
>many|TRBJ2-3|16|-|TRBV20-1
TGCAGTGCTAGTAAGGTCGGCGGAGGGAGCACAGATACGCAGTATTTT
CSASKVGGGSTDTQYF
>-|TRBJ2-1|13|-|TRBV10-3
TGTGCCATCAGTGCTATGGACTACAATGAGCAGTTCTTC
CAISAMDYNEQFF
>many|TRBJ2-3|13|TRBD2|TRBV29-1
TGCAGCGCCGTAGCGGGGGGCACAGATACGCAGTATTTT
CSAVAGGTDTQYF
>-|TRBJ2-3|15|TRBD2|TRBV20-1
TGCAGTGCTAGCGTTAGCGGGAGTGAAGCAGATACGCAGTATTTT
CSASVSGSEADTQYF
>few|TRBJ2-7|13|-|TRBV19
TGTGCCAGTAGTATAGACTATGACACGGAGCAGTACTTC
CASSIDYDTEQYF
>many|TRBJ1-1|13|-|TRBV5-1
TGCGCCAGCAGTTTTTCCGCGAACACTGAAGCTTTCTTT
CASSFSANTEAFF
>many|TRBJ2-3|15|-|TRBV18
TGTGCCAGTTCCCCGCCGTCTTCCTCCACAGATACGCAGTATTTT
CASSPPSSSTDTQYF
>many|TRBJ2-2|14|-|TRBV6-4
TGTGCCAGCAGCCAGGGTTCTAAGCCCGGGGAGCTGTTTTTT
CASSQGSKPGELFF
>many|TRBJ2-1|15|TRBD2|TRBV5-6
TGTGCCAGCAGCGAGACTAGCGGGGATTACAATGAGCAGTTCTTC
CASSETSGDYNEQFF
>few|TRBJ1-5|14|-|TRBV20-1
TGCAGTGCTAGTGTCGGGGGCAACAATCAGCCCCAGCATTTT
CSASVGGNNQPQHF
>many|TRBJ2-3|16|-|TRBV7-3
TGTGCCAGCAGCCCGCAACAGGGACGGGGCACAGATACGCAGTATTTT
CASSPQQGRGTDTQYF
>many|TRBJ2-2|13|-|TRBV11-2
TGTGCCAGCAGCAGAAGTTCCGCCGGGGAGCTGTTTTTT
CASSRSSAGELFF
>few|TRBJ2-3|16|-|TRBV14
TGTGCCAGCAACCAATTCCATATGGGGACCACAGATACGCAGTATTTT
CASNQFHMGTTDTQYF
>many|TRBJ1-1|13|-|TRBV14
TGTGCCAGCAGCCAAGTCGTGGGCTCTGAAGCTTTCTTT
CASSQVVGSEAFF
>many|TRBJ2-1|13|-|TRBV4-2
TGTGCCAGCAGCCAAGTACGCGGAGGCGGGCAGTTCTTC
CASSQVRGGGQFF
>-|TRBJ2-2|15|-|TRBV12-3/TRBV12-4
TGTGCCAGCACCCCTGGGACGGCGAACACCGGGGAGCTGTTTTTT
CASTPGTANTGELFF
>-|TRBJ2-2|13|-|TRBV7-3
TGTGCCAGCAGCTTCCTTAGCACCGGGGAGCTGTTTTTT
CASSFLSTGELFF
>many|TRBJ1-1|14|-|TRBV24-1
TGTGCCACCAGTACTCGAACAGGAAACACTGAAGCTTTCTTT
CATSTRTGNTEAFF
>many|TRBJ2-1|16|TRBD1|TRBV20-1
TGCAGTGCTAGAGATCTTGGAGACAGGGGATCGGATGAGCAGTTCTTC
CSARDLGDRGSDEQFF
>few|TRBJ1-6|15|TRBD1|TRBV5-1
TGCGCCAGCAGCTTCGAAGGACAGGGAAATTCACCCCTCCACTTT
CASSFEGQGNSPLHF
>many|TRBJ2-1|19|-|TRBV20-1
TGCAGTGCTAGGCCCTATAAACTGTCTGGAAGGGCCACCCCCAATGAGCAGTTCTTC
CSARPYKLSGRATPNEQFF
>many|TRBJ1-6|16|TRBD1|TRBV12-3/TRBV12-4
TGTGCCAGCAGGGGCCAGGGGGCGAGGGGGAATTCACCCCTCCACTTT
CASRGQGARGNSPLHF
>few|TRBJ2-7|15|-|TRBV2
TGTGCCAGCAGTACGGGGCAGGCCGGCCCCTACGAGCAGTACTTC
CASSTGQAGPYEQYF
>many|TRBJ1-1|14|-|TRBV20-1
TGCAGTGCTAATAGGCTCTACCTAGACCCTGAAGCTTTCTTT
CSANRLYLDPEAFF
>many|TRBJ2-1|15|-|TRBV7-8
TGTGCCAGCAGCTTAGCGCGCTCTGTGTACAATGAGCAGTTCTTC
CASSLARSVYNEQFF
>many|TRBJ2-1|18|-|TRBV7-8
TGTGCCAGCAGCTTATCCCTCATCGTGGGAGCGGTTTACAATGAGCAGTTCTTC
CASSLSLIVGAVYNEQFF
>many|TRBJ2-1|16|TRBD2|TRBV15
TGTGCCACCAGCAGAGGCCTAGCGGGGGGTTACAATGAGCAGTTCTTC
CATSRGLAGGYNEQFF
>few|TRBJ2-7|15|TRBD1|TRBV19
TGTGCCAGTAGTATAGCGGACAGGACCTCCTACGAGCAGTACTTC
CASSIADRTSYEQYF
>-|TRBJ1-6|15|-|TRBV9
TGTGCCAGCAGCCCCTACCCGGGTGGAAATTCACCCCTCCACTTT
CASSPYPGGNSPLHF
>many|TRBJ2-3|17|TRBD2|TRBV6-5
TGTGCCAGCGCCGACGGCAGGACTAGCGGCTTCACAGATACGCAGTATTTT
CASADGRTSGFTDTQYF
>few|TRBJ1-1|12|-|TRBV11-2
TGTGCCAGCAGCTTAGAGGGGGCTGAAGCTTTCTTT
CASSLEGAEAFF
>-|TRBJ1-5|15|-|TRBV5-5
TGTGCCAGCAGCCTTTTGGGGGGGGTTAATCAGCCCCAGCATTTT
CASSLLGGVNQPQHF
>few|TRBJ2-1|13|TRBD2|TRBV19
TGTGCCAGTAGTATAAATCTAGCGGGGCCTCGGATCTTC
CASSINLAGPRIF
>-|TRBJ2-5|17|TRBD2|TRBV5-4
TGTGCCAGCAGCCCCGGGGGTAGCGGGGTGTACCAAGAGACCCAGTACTTC
CASSPGGSGVYQETQYF
>many|TRBJ1-2|15|TRBD1|TRBV5-6
TGTGCCAGCAGCTTGTATTCAGGGGGCGGCTATGGCTACACCTTC
CASSLYSGGGYGYTF
>many|TRBJ2-7|14|-|TRBV10-3
TGTGCCATCAGTGAGTCGACCGCATCCGGCGAGCAGTACTTC
CAISESTASGEQYF
>few|TRBJ2-3|14|-|TRBV4-3
TGCGCCAGCAGCCAAGGGAGGGTAGGAGATACGCAGTATTTT
CASSQGRVGDTQYF
>many|TRBJ1-1|16|-|TRBV30
TGTGCCTGGAGTCAAGTAAGGACATCGCCGAACACTGAAGCTTTCTTT
CAWSQVRTSPNTEAFF
>few|TRBJ1-1|14|-|TRBV20-1
TGCAGTGCTAGAGATCCGGGGGTCGACACTGAAGCTTTCTTT
CSARDPGVDTEAFF
>few|TRBJ1-1|15|-|TRBV12-3/TRBV12-4
TGTGCCAGCAGTTTTCGGGGAACGATGAACACTGAAGCTTTCTTT
CASSFRGTMNTEAFF
>few|TRBJ2-2|16|TRBD1|TRBV18
TGTGCCAGCTCACCACGGGCCAGGGGGCACACCGGGGAGCTGTTTTTT
CASSPRARGHTGELFF
>many|TRBJ2-6|14|-|TRBV11-2
TGTGCCAGCAGCTCTACCCTCGGGGCCAACGTCCTGACTTTC
CASSSTLGANVLTF
>many|TRBJ2-3|17|TRBD2|TRBV7-8
TGTGCCAGCAGCCCAGGGTGGACTAGCGGGAGTCCAGATACGCAGTATTTT
CASSPGWTSGSPDTQYF